The clone carrying this T cell receptor beta chain was counted at least ten times. Antigen unknown. The library targeted TCRbeta and was prepared with unique molecular identifiers. TCRdb fed the PCR reads into MiXCR, producing one record per CDR3 protein. The sample lists hundreds of thousands of distinct CDR3 sequences, approximately 12% seen once, with 2.2% in the top ten. This entry is derived from a study of T-cell reconstitution after alpha-beta-depleted transplantation in children. Overall study findings and caveats: Newly produced T cells mostly provided counts and TCRbeta diversity after one year, as hyperexpanded clones declined. The origin of high day-60 TCRbeta diversity in some patients lay in surviving recipient T cells and thymic progenitors. Where alpha-beta T cells came from about two months after transplant was reportedly several hundred expanded graft clones.

This CDR3 spans 16 amino acids. CDR1 is SGHTA and CDR2 is FQGTGA in the germline V gene. Trimming cost V 0 bases and J 6 bases; bases outside gene matches: 5. The origin of this receptor is a male patient younger than 18 who had a stem cell transplant for acute myeloid leukemia, so the T cells may come from the graft donor. The specimen was PBMCs, mostly from graft donor cells, collected 360 days after TCRalphabeta/CD19-depleted stem cell transplant. The V and J genes are TRBV7-3 and TRBJ2-2; 9 bases agree with TRBD2. The CDR3 DNA is TGTGCCAGCAGCTTAACCTTAGCGGGAGTGTCCGGGGAGCTGTTTTTT. Protein: CASSLTLAGVSGELFF.